Below, one T cell receptor (beta chain) is given with its context. Germline V gene data show CDR1 as MDHEN and CDR2 as SYDVKM. This CDR3 spans 11 amino acids. J was trimmed by 16 bases and V by 6 bases; bases with no gene match: 7. The data stem from a study of technical replicates of blood from a few donors. Generated by immunoSEQ multiplex PCR, the TCRdb table keeps only in-frame clones and is missing some. The sample has over 70,000 clones, around nine tenths seen once. The rearrangement uses TRBV28 and TRBJ2-1, with TRBD2 matching 9 bases. Sample: T cells isolated from PBMCs. This clonotype originated in a human donor in good health. The CDR3 loop is CASSELAGPFF. Here the CDR3 DNA reads TGTGCCAGCAGCGAGCTAGCGGGACCTTTCTTC.